This T cell receptor beta chain derives from a study of Ad26.COV2.S vaccination and SARS-CoV-2 variants. Across the study: Donor was in the COV1001 Ad26.COV2.S trial arm. Study-wide findings and caveats: With respect to non-spike TCR breadth, vaccine and placebo recipients were similar.

Notes on this clone: Its antigen is currently unknown.

Measured with immunoSEQ multiplex PCR; TCRdb has only the in-frame clones, and not every one. The sample carries 300,000 to 450,000 clones, around 83% recorded once. Treatment reported: around 19 received Ad26.COV2.S at low or high dose, single or two shots; 5 received placebo; per-sample allocation not given. The samples were gathered on day 63 after the first injection of vaccine or placebo. Spike of the Wuhan-strain SARS-CoV-2 was expressed by an Ad26 vector, which formed the vaccine. The V and J ends lost 0 bases and 5 bases respectively, with 6 bases between them. The CDR3 spans 13 residues. Germline V gene sequence: CDR1 SGDLS, CDR2 YYNGEE.

The chain joins TRBV9 to TRBJ1-5; D is unclear. The sequences come from peripheral blood, collected in a trial of Ad26.COV2.S vaccine versus placebo. The clonotype comes from a person aged 18 to 59 who received the Ad26.COV2.S COVID-19 vaccine or a placebo. The CDR3 sequence is CASSVELDQPQHF. DNA of the CDR3: TGTGCCAGCAGCGTAGAGCTGGATCAGCCCCAGCATTTT.